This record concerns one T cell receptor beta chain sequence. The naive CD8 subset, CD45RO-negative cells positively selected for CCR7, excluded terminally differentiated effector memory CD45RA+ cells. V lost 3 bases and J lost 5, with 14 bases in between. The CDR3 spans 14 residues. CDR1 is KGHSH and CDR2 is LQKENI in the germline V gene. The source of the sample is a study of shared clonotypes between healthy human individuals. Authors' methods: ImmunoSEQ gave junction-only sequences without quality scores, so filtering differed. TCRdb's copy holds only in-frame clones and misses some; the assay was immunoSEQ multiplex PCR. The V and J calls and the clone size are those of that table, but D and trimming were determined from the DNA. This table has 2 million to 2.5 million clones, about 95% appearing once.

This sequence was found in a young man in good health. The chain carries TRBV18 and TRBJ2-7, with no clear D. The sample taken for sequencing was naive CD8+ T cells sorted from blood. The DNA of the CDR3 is TGTGCCAGCTCACCCACTATTAGTCCCCACGAGCAGTACTTC. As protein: CASSPTISPHEQYF.